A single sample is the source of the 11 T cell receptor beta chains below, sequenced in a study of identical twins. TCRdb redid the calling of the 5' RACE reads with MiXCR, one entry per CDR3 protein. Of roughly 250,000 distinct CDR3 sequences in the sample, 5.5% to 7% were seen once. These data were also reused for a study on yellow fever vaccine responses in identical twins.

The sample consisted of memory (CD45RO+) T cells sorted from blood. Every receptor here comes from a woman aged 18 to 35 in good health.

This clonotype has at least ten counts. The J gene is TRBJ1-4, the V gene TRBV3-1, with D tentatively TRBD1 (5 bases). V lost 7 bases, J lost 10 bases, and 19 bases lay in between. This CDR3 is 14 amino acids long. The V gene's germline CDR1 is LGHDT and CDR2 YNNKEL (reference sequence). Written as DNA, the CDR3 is TGTGCCAGCACCGCGACAGTCAAACGGGGAAAACTGTTTTTT. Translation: CASTATVKRGKLFF.

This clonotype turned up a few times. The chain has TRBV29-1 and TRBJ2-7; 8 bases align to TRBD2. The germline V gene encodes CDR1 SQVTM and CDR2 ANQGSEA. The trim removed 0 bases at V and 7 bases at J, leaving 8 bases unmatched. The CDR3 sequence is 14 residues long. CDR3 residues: CSVEDRGGAGEQYF. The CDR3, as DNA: TGCAGCGTTGAAGATCGGGGGGGCGCCGGTGAGCAGTACTTC.

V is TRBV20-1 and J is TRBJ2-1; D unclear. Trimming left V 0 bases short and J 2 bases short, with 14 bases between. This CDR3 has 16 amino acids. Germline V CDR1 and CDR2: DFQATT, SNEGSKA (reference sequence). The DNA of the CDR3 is TGCAGTGCTAGAGAATTGGGCCTAGATCCCTACAATGAGCAGTTCTTC. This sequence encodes CSARELGLDPYNEQFF.

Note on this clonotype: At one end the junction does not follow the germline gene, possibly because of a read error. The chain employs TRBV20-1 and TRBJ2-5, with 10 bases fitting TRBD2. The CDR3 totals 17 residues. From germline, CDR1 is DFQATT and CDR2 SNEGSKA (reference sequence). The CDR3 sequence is CCASSASGSYHQETQYF. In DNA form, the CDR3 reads TGCTGTGCTAGTTCGGCTAGCGGGAGCTACCACCAAGAGACCCAGTACTTC.

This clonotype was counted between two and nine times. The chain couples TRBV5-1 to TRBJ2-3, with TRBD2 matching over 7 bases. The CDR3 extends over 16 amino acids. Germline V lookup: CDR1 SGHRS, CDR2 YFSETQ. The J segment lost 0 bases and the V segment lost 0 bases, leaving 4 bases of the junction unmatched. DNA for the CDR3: TGCGCCAGCAGCTTGGTCCCAGCGGGGAGCACAGATACGCAGTATTTT. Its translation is CASSLVPAGSTDTQYF.

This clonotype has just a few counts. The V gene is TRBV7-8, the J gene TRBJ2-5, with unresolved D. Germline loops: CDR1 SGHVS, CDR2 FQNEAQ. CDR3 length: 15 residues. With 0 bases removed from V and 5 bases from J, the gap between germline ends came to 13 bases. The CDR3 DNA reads TGTGCCAGCAGCTTAGCCGGCCGACCTTGGGAGACCCAGTACTTC. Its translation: CASSLAGRPWETQYF.

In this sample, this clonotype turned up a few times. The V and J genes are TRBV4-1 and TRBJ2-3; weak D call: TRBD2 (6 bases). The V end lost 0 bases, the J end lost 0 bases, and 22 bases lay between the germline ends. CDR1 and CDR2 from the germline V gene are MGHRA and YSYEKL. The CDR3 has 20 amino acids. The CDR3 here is CASSQDWFTFRDLSTDTQYF. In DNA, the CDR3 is TGCGCCAGCAGCCAAGATTGGTTCACCTTTCGGGACTTAAGCACAGATACGCAGTATTTT.

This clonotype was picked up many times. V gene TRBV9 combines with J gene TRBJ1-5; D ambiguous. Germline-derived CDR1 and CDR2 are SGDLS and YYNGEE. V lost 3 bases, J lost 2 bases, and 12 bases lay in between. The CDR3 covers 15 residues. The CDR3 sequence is CASSAGPLGNQPQHF. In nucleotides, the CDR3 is TGTGCCAGCAGCGCAGGCCCTTTGGGCAATCAGCCCCAGCATTTT.

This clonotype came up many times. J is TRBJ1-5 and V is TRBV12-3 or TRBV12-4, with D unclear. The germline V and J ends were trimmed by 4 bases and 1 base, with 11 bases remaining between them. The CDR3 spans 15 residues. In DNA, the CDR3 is TGTGCCAGCAGTTCCGGCGGATCGAGCAATCAGCCCCAGCATTTT. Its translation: CASSSGGSSNQPQHF.

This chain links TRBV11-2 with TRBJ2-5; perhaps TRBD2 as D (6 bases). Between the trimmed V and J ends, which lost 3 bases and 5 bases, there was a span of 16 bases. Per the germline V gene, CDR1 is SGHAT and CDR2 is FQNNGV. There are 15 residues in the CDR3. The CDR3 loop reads CASSFQAGGGETQYF. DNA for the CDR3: TGTGCCAGCAGCTTTCAGGCTGGCGGAGGGGAGACCCAGTACTTC.

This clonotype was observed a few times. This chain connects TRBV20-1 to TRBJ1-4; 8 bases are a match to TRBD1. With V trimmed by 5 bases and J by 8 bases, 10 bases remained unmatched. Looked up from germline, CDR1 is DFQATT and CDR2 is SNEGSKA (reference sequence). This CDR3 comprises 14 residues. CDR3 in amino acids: CSAFPGQGSEKLFF. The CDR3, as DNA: TGCAGTGCTTTCCCTGGACAGGGTAGCGAAAAACTGTTTTTT.